A single sample is the source of the 20 T cell receptor beta chains below, sequenced in a study of T cells in localized non-small cell lung cancer. TCRdb's table, derived via immunoSEQ multiplex PCR, lists solely in-frame clones and lacks some. The table includes approximately 11,000 clones, roughly half detected once. Source: lymph node tissue, taken before any cancer treatment. The receptors were sampled from a woman aged 35 to 75 with stage II squamous cell lung carcinoma.

The CDR3 protein is CASSFKGGTGELFF. CDR3 DNA sequence: TGTGCCAGCAGTTTTAAGGGGGGCACCGGGGAGCTGTTTTTT. The chain combines TRBV2 with TRBJ2-2; D may be TRBD1 or TRBD2 (6 bases each). The CDR3 covers 14 residues. Germline-derived CDR1 and CDR2 are SNHLY and FYNNEI. Trimming took 5 bases from V and 4 from J, leaving 11 bases between them.

This clone was detected a few times. The chain is built from TRBV6-8 and TRBJ1-3; D unresolved. This CDR3 comprises 13 residues. Trimming stripped 10 bases from V and 4 bases from J, with 14 bases between. Per the germline V gene, CDR1 is MNHGY and CDR2 is SAAAGT. The chain's CDR3 is CATQVAGGNTIYF. In DNA form, the CDR3 reads TGTGCCACCCAGGTTGCTGGAGGAAACACCATATATTTT.

The V and J genes are TRBV19 and TRBJ1-2; 9 bases line up with TRBD1. Per germline, CDR1 LNHDA and CDR2 SQIVND (reference sequence). After removal of 3 bases from V and 4 bases from J, the junction contained 6 bases not matched to a gene. This CDR3 spans 15 amino acids. The CDR3 bases are TGTGCCAGTAGTATCATAGGACAGGGGATCTATGGCTACACCTTC. This encodes CASSIIGQGIYGYTF.

The J gene is TRBJ1-3, the V gene TRBV19, with unresolved D. Per the germline V gene, CDR1 is LNHDA and CDR2 is SQIVND (reference sequence). CDR3 length: 14 amino acids. V lost 5 bases and J 0 bases, leaving 8 bases between the germline ends. In DNA form, the CDR3 reads TGTGCCAGTAGTGGGATGAACTCTGGAAACACCATATATTTT. Translation gives CASSGMNSGNTIYF. The entire variable domain, with the rest obtained from reference TRBV19 and TRBJ1-3, is as follows: DGGITQSPKYLFRKEGQNVTLSCEQNLNHDAMYWYRQDPGQGLRLIYYSQIVNDFQKGDIAEGYSVSREKKESFPLTVTSAQKNPTAFYLCASSGMNSGNTIYFGEGSWLTVV.

This clone came up a few times. The rearrangement uses TRBV10-3 and TRBJ1-2; TRBD1 aligns across 8 bases. The CDR3 covers 14 residues. CDR1 and CDR2 from the germline V gene are ENHRY and SYGVKD. V dropped 6 bases and J dropped 3; count of bases not matched to a gene: 6. The CDR3 spells CAISTPGGHYGYTF. CDR3 bases: TGTGCCATCAGCACGCCAGGGGGCCACTATGGCTACACCTTC.

This clone was recorded a few times. The chain has TRBV6-8 and TRBJ2-1, with 13 bases fitting TRBD2. Per the germline V gene, CDR1 is MNHGY and CDR2 is SAAAGT. Trimming removed 6 bases from V and 8 bases from J; junction bases left unmatched: 7. The CDR3 length is 15 residues. In DNA, the CDR3 is TGTGCCAGCAGGATACTAGCGGGGGGGTCGGATGAGCAGTTCTTC. Its protein is CASRILAGGSDEQFF.

This clone was counted between two and nine times. The CDR3 sequence is CASSSTALNTEAFF. The CDR3 nucleotides are TGTGCCAGCAGTTCCACGGCCCTGAACACTGAAGCTTTCTTT. The chain employs TRBV6-8 and TRBJ1-1; D call uncertain. The CDR3 has 14 amino acids. Germline lookup yields CDR1 MNHGY and CDR2 SAAAGT. The V and J ends lost 4 bases and 0 bases respectively, with 9 bases between them.

The chain combines TRBV19 with TRBJ2-3, with unresolved D. CDR3 length: 11 amino acids. Per the germline V gene, CDR1 is LNHDA and CDR2 is SQIVND (reference sequence). Between the trimmed V and J ends, which lost 3 bases and 3 bases, there was a span of 1 base. CDR3 loop: CASSITDTQYF. As DNA, the CDR3 is TGTGCCAGTAGTATTACAGATACGCAGTATTTT.

This chain links TRBV5-1 with TRBJ2-7, with a possible D match to TRBD2 (6 bases). Germline V gene lookup returns CDR1 SGHRS and CDR2 YFSETQ. The CDR3 consists of 15 residues. Trimming took 0 bases from V and 2 from J, leaving 12 bases between them. This chain's CDR3 is CASSLGGSGPYEQYF. The CDR3 region has the DNA TGCGCCAGCAGCTTGGGGGGTAGCGGCCCCTACGAGCAGTACTTC.

This sequence joins TRBV28 and TRBJ1-5, with 7 bases fitting TRBD1. The CDR3 totals 14 residues. Unmatched junction bases numbered 5, after V lost 6 bases and J lost 3 bases. The germline gives CDR1 MDHEN, CDR2 SYDVKM. Written as DNA, the CDR3 is TGTGCCAGCAGGAACAGGGGTCCCAATCAGCCCCAGCATTTT. It translates to CASRNRGPNQPQHF.

The chain joins TRBV19 to TRBJ2-7; 8 bases agree with TRBD1. The germline CDR1 and CDR2 sequences are LNHDA and SQIVND (reference sequence). V lost 2 bases and J lost 7; bases outside the gene matches: 16. The CDR3 consists of 17 residues. In DNA form, the CDR3 reads TGTGCCAGTAGTATAAGCCCCGGACAGGGTGACCGGGGGGAGCAGTACTTC. Residues: CASSISPGQGDRGEQYF.

In nucleotides, the CDR3 is TGTGCCAGCAGCAGTACAGGGGGCATCACTGAAGCTTTCTTT. As protein: CASSSTGGITEAFF. This rearrangement joins TRBV11-3 to TRBJ1-1, with TRBD1 identical over 9 bases. The CDR3 is 14 amino acids. Trimming removed 5 bases from V and 4 bases from J; junction bases left unmatched: 5. Per germline, CDR1 SGHNT and CDR2 YENEEA.

The V call is TRBV12-5, the J call TRBJ1-5; the D gene is possibly TRBD1 (6 bases). V was pared by 6 bases and J by 6 bases, with 12 bases between. From germline, CDR1 is LGHNT and CDR2 FRNRAP. This CDR3 is 13 amino acids long. The CDR3 DNA sequence: TGTGCTAGTGGAGAGGGGGGAAGTCAGCCCCAGCATTTT. Translation: CASGEGGSQPQHF.

The V and J genes are TRBV6-8 and TRBJ1-2, with unresolved D. The CDR3 loop spans 13 amino acids. Trimming took off 5 bases at V and 4 bases at J, with 11 bases between the two ends. In germline, CDR1 is MNHGY, CDR2 SAAAGT. The chain's CDR3 is CASSDGSGYGYTF. The DNA for the CDR3 is TGTGCCAGCAGTGACGGATCAGGCTATGGCTACACCTTC.

In this sample, this clone turned up a few times. The chain links TRBV30 to TRBJ1-2; a possible D gene is TRBD1 (5 bases). This CDR3 is 13 amino acids long. Looked up from germline, CDR1 is GTSNPN and CDR2 is SVGIG (reference sequence). V was cut by 3 bases and J by 7 bases, with 15 bases left in between. CDR3 nucleotides: TGTGCCTGGAGCCCAGGGCGGATTGGTGGCTACACCTTC. The encoded protein is CAWSPGRIGGYTF.

The CDR3 sequence: CASSLSSGYEAFF. CDR3 nucleotide sequence: TGTGCCAGCAGTTTATCGTCAGGCTATGAAGCTTTCTTT. The chain uses TRBV28 and TRBJ1-1; D gene unclear. The CDR3 consists of 13 residues. Germline CDR1 reads MDHEN; CDR2 reads SYDVKM. The V end was cut by 1 base, the J end by 7 bases, with 10 bases between. Full variable domain (outside the CDR3, taken from reference TRBV28 and TRBJ1-1): DVKVTQSSRYLVKRTGEKVFLECVQDMDHENMFWYRQDPGLGLRLIYFSYDVKMKEKGDIPEGYSVSREKKERFSLILESASTNQTSMYLCASSLSSGYEAFFGQGTRLTVV.

This rearrangement joins TRBV9 to TRBJ1-2; TRBD1 agrees at 10 bases. Germline lookup yields CDR1 SGDLS and CDR2 YYNGEE. This CDR3 comprises 16 residues. The V gene end was trimmed by 1 base and the J gene end by 5 bases; junction bases not matched to a gene: 8. CDR3 DNA sequence: TGTGCCAGCAGCGTACTGGGACAGGGGCCTTCATATGGCTACACCTTC. This encodes CASSVLGQGPSYGYTF. Looking up the rest from reference TRBV9 and TRBJ1-2 gives the full variable domain: DSGVTQTPKHLITATGQRVTLRCSPRSGDLSVYWYQQSLDQGLQFLIQYYNGEERAKGNILERFSAQQFPDLHSELNLSSLELGDSALYFCASSVLGQGPSYGYTFGSGTRLTVV.

This clone occurred once. DNA of the CDR3: TGCGCCAGCAGCTTAACAGGGTTTGGATCGACGGAGCAGTACTTC. Protein sequence: CASSLTGFGSTEQYF. The rearrangement links TRBV5-1 to TRBJ2-7, with a possible D match to TRBD1 (6 bases). The length of the CDR3 is 15 residues. From germline, CDR1 is SGHRS and CDR2 YFSETQ. The V end lost 2 bases, the J end lost 7 bases, and 19 bases lay between the germline ends.

The chain links TRBV29-1 to TRBJ1-1; D possibly corresponds to TRBD1 (5 bases). The V end was cut by 7 bases, the J end by 1 base, with 13 bases between. The CDR3 totals 13 residues. Germline assignment: CDR1 SQVTM and CDR2 ANQGSEA. The CDR3 protein is CSATVVPNTEAFF. The CDR3, as DNA: TGCAGCGCGACAGTGGTGCCGAACACTGAAGCTTTCTTT. The entire variable domain, with the rest obtained from reference TRBV29-1 and TRBJ1-1, is as follows: SAVISQKPSRDICQRGTSLTIQCQVDSQVTMMFWYRQQPGQSLTLIATANQGSEATYESGFVIDKFPISRPNLTFSTLTVSNMSPEDSSIYLCSATVVPNTEAFFGQGTRLTVV.

The rearrangement joins TRBV19 to TRBJ1-5; weak D call: TRBD1 (6 bases). Germline loops: CDR1 LNHDA, CDR2 SQIVND (reference sequence). The CDR3 has 15 residues. V lost 7 bases to trimming and J lost 3 bases, with 16 bases between them. The CDR3 region has the DNA TGTGCCAGTACCACGCCCAACAGGGTCAATCAGCCCCAGCATTTT. Translated, it gives CASTTPNRVNQPQHF.